Shown below are 21 T cell receptor beta chains from a single sample sequenced in a study of cytomegalovirus exposure and HLA in healthy donors. Measured with immunoSEQ multiplex PCR; TCRdb has only the in-frame clones, and not every one. The sample has 60,000 or so clones; roughly nine tenths are singletons. The sequencing sample was made of PBMCs. All receptors come from a woman aged 30 to 39 in good health and CMV-seronegative.

J is TRBJ2-1 and V is TRBV7-2, with a possible D match to TRBD1 (6 bases). This CDR3 region has 13 residues. From germline, CDR1 is SGHTA and CDR2 FQGNSA. V was cut by 9 bases and J by 1 base, with 10 bases left in between. The CDR3 DNA is TGTGCCAGTGGGACAAATTCCTACAATGAGCAGTTCTTC. Translation: CASGTNSYNEQFF. Filled out from reference TRBV7-2 and TRBJ2-1, the complete variable domain reads GAGVSQSPSNKVTEKGKDVELRCDPISGHTALYWYRQSLGQGLEFLIYFQGNSAPDKSGLPSDRFSAERTGGSVSTLTIQRTQQEDSAVYLCASGTNSYNEQFFGPGTRLTVL.

This chain links TRBV9 with TRBJ1-1, with D possibly matching TRBD1 (5 bases). The CDR3 extends over 13 amino acids. Germline V gene data show CDR1 as SGDLS and CDR2 as YYNGEE. Trimming pared 8 bases from V and 3 bases from J, leaving 14 bases between. The CDR3 spells CASGPDSHTEAFF. CDR3 sequence (DNA): TGTGCCAGTGGCCCTGACAGCCACACTGAAGCTTTCTTT.

The V call is TRBV7-8, the J call TRBJ2-1; D is unclear. CDR1 is SGHVS, CDR2 FQNEAQ, per germline. The CDR3 has 14 residues. V was pared by 5 bases and J by 3 bases, with 11 bases between. CDR3 coding DNA: TGTGCCAGCAGCCCCAACGAGGACTACAATGAGCAGTTCTTC. It yields the protein CASSPNEDYNEQFF.

The chain carries TRBV7-9 and TRBJ2-3; 9 positions agree with TRBD2. This CDR3 region has 17 residues. The V gene end was trimmed by 1 base and the J gene end by 2 bases; junction bases not matched to a gene: 7. CDR1 and CDR2 from the germline V gene are SEHNR and FQNEAQ (reference sequence). CDR3 bases: TGTGCCAGCAGCTTAGGAGCGGGAGGTTTTTTCACAGATACGCAGTATTTT. Translation: CASSLGAGGFFTDTQYF.

For the CDR3, the DNA is TGTGCCAGCACCTCCGGGACAGGTGAACACTATGGCTACACCTTC. Its protein product is CASTSGTGEHYGYTF. This chain uses TRBV28 with TRBJ1-2; 8 bases are shared with TRBD1. The V segment lost 7 bases and the J segment 3 bases; nucleotides outside the gene matches: 10. The germline CDR1 and CDR2 sequences are MDHEN and SYDVKM. The CDR3 contains 15 residues.

The rearrangement links TRBV5-8 to TRBJ1-5; 7 bases map to TRBD1. Per the germline V gene, CDR1 is SGHTS and CDR2 is YDEGEE. V gave up 2 bases and J gave up 5 bases; unmatched junction bases: 7. The CDR3 runs 15 residues. The CDR3 region has the DNA TGTGCCAGCAGCTTACAGGTTACAGGGGATCAGCCCCAGCATTTT. It codes for CASSLQVTGDQPQHF.

The V gene is TRBV7-3, the J gene TRBJ1-1; 7 nucleotides match TRBD1. CDR1 is SGHTA and CDR2 is FQGTGA in the germline V gene. With V trimmed by 5 bases and J by 4 bases, 13 bases remained unmatched. The CDR3 runs 16 residues. Here the CDR3 DNA reads TGTGCCAGCAGCCCCCTTCCTCAGGGGGGAGGCACTGAAGCTTTCTTT. This codes for CASSPLPQGGGTEAFF. The full variable domain, rest sourced from reference TRBV7-3 and TRBJ1-1, is GAGVSQTPSNKVTEKGKYVELRCDPISGHTALYWYRQSLGQGPEFLIYFQGTGAADDSGLPNDRFFAVRPEGSVSTLKIQRTERGDSAVYLCASSPLPQGGGTEAFFGQGTRLTVV.

V and J are TRBV27 and TRBJ2-1; maybe TRBD2 (6 bases). The V end was cut by 2 bases, the J end by 13 bases, with 18 bases between. In germline, CDR1 is MNHEY, CDR2 SMNVEV (reference sequence). The CDR3 has 14 residues. The DNA for the CDR3 is TGTGCCAGCAGTTTAGGTGTTAGCGGTCGCGGACAGTTCTTC. Its protein product is CASSLGVSGRGQFF.

The genes are TRBV5-1 and TRBJ2-5, with 8 bases fitting TRBD1. Per germline, CDR1 SGHRS and CDR2 YFSETQ. The V gene end was trimmed by 4 bases and the J gene end by 6 bases; junction bases not matched to a gene: 8. The CDR3 has 14 amino acids. For the CDR3, the DNA is TGCGCCAGCAGCACTACAGACAGGGGTCAGACCCAGTACTTC. It specifies CASSTTDRGQTQYF.

This clone was detected only a few times. This chain links TRBV5-1 with TRBJ2-5; 8 bases align to TRBD1. V lost 4 bases to trimming and J lost 5 bases; unmatched junction nucleotides: 7. Germline assignment: CDR1 SGHRS and CDR2 YFSETQ. The CDR3 spans 14 residues. As DNA, the CDR3 is TGCGCCAGCAGCACCGGACAGGGTGTGGAGACCCAGTACTTC. Translated, it gives CASSTGQGVETQYF.

The chain is built from TRBV6-1 and TRBJ2-7; maybe TRBD2 (7 bases). V shed 5 bases and J shed 2 bases, with 16 bases lying between them. The germline V gene has CDR1 MNHNS and CDR2 SASEGT. This CDR3 is built from 15 residues. For the CDR3, the DNA is TGTGCCAGCAGTCAAAAAGGGAGGGGGGCCTACGAGCAGTACTTC. Protein sequence: CASSQKGRGAYEQYF.

This rearrangement joins TRBV9 to TRBJ2-6; maybe TRBD2 (5 bases). Germline CDR1 is SGDLS and CDR2 is YYNGEE. CDR3 length: 15 amino acids. The V end lost 3 bases, the J end lost 7 bases, and 14 bases lay between the germline ends. CDR3 nucleotides: TGTGCCAGCAGCGCGAGCGGCACTTTTGCCAACGTCCTGACTTTC. It yields the protein CASSASGTFANVLTF.

The CDR3 nucleotides are TGCGCCAGCAGCTTGGTACCCAGCACGGGAGGCAATCAGCCCCAGCATTTT. Translating it yields CASSLVPSTGGNQPQHF. V usage is TRBV5-1 and J usage is TRBJ1-5; D remains ambiguous. This CDR3 is 17 amino acids long. V dropped 0 bases and J dropped 2 bases, with 15 bases sitting between them. Looked up from germline, CDR1 is SGHRS and CDR2 is YFSETQ. The full variable domain, in which reference TRBV5-1 and TRBJ1-5 provide the parts outside the CDR3, is KAGVTQTPRYLIKTRGQQVTLSCSPISGHRSVSWYQQTPGQGLQFLFEYFSETQRNKGNFPGRFSGRQFSNSRSEMNVSTLELGDSALYLCASSLVPSTGGNQPQHFGDGTRLSIL.

The V and J genes are TRBV7-8 and TRBJ2-3, with 12 bases that match TRBD1. V trimming: 3 bases; J trimming: 9 bases; junction bases outside the gene matches: 7. The germline V gene encodes CDR1 SGHVS and CDR2 FQNEAQ. The CDR3 is 15 residues long. CDR3 sequence reads: CASSFRDRGLSTQYF. The CDR3 DNA sequence: TGTGCCAGCAGCTTCCGGGACAGGGGGCTGTCGACGCAGTATTTT.

The genes are TRBV18 and TRBJ2-7, with D possibly being TRBD1 (6 bases). The V gene lost 2 bases and the J gene lost 1 base, with 12 bases spanning the gap. CDR3 size: 15 residues. From germline, CDR1 is KGHSH and CDR2 LQKENI. The CDR3 nucleotides read TGTGCCAGCTCACCAAACCCGGACAGTTCCTACGAGCAGTACTTC. It yields the protein CASSPNPDSSYEQYF.

This chain uses TRBV4-3 with TRBJ1-4, with D tentatively TRBD1 (5 bases). The germline CDR1 and CDR2 sequences are LGHNA and YSLEER. This CDR3 region has 15 residues. V was shortened by 2 bases and J by 1 base, with 8 bases between the two germline ends. CDR3 sequence: CASSQTGVTNEKLFF. CDR3 DNA: TGCGCCAGCAGCCAAACGGGGGTAACTAATGAAAAACTGTTTTTT.

About this clone itself: The germline gene is not matched at one end of the junction; a read error may be the cause. The chain links TRBV28 to TRBJ1-2, with D maybe TRBD1 (6 bases). Germline loops: CDR1 MDHEN, CDR2 SYDVKM. The CDR3 spans 12 residues. The CDR3 sequence: CASSSGQLLESF. CDR3 nucleotides: TGTGCCAGCAGTTCAGGACAGCTATTAGAGTCCTTC.

This chain joins TRBV5-1 and TRBJ2-3; 14 positions agree with TRBD2. The V and J ends lost 5 bases and 4 bases, in that order; junction bases with no gene match: 12. Germline lookup yields CDR1 SGHRS and CDR2 YFSETQ. This CDR3 contains 18 residues. The CDR3 reads CASRRDTGTSGSSDTQYF. The CDR3, as DNA: TGCGCCAGCAGGAGGGATACCGGGACTAGCGGGAGTTCAGATACGCAGTATTTT.

J is TRBJ2-1 and V is TRBV28; D ambiguous. The CDR3 is 12 residues long. CDR1 and CDR2 (germline): MDHEN, SYDVKM. V lost 6 bases and J lost 7, with 10 bases in between. DNA for the CDR3: TGTGCCAGCAGCTCGTCGTTGAATGAGCAGTTCTTC. Residues: CASSSSLNEQFF.

The V gene is TRBV5-8, the J gene TRBJ1-5; maybe TRBD1 (5 bases). V gave up 4 bases and J gave up 2 bases, with 16 bases separating them. Germline values: CDR1 SGHTS, CDR2 YDEGEE. The CDR3 has 16 residues. CDR3 loop: CASSLVAGQGNQPQHF. In DNA, the CDR3 is TGTGCCAGCAGCCTCGTGGCAGGGCAGGGCAATCAGCCCCAGCATTTT.

The rearrangement uses TRBV7-9 and TRBJ1-4; TRBD1 might be the D (5 bases). The CDR3 spans 16 residues. Germline lookup yields CDR1 SEHNR and CDR2 FQNEAQ (reference sequence). Trimming pared 6 bases from V and 0 bases from J, leaving 14 bases between. CDR3 nucleotide sequence: TGTGCCAGCAGTCTTGGACACTCCGCAACTAATGAAAAACTGTTTTTT. Its protein product is CASSLGHSATNEKLFF.